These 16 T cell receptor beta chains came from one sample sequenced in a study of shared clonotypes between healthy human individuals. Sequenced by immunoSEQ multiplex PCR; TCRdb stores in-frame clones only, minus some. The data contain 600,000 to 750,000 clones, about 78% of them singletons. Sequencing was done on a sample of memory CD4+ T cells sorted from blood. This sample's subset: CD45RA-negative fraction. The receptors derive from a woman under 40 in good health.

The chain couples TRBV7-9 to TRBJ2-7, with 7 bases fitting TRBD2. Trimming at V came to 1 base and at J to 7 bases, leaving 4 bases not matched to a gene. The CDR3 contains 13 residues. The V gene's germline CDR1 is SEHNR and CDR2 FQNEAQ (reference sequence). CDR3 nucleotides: TGTGCCAGCAGCTTAGGGGACTACGGGGAGCAGTACTTC. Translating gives CASSLGDYGEQYF.

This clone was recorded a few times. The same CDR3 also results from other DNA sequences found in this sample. This chain's CDR3 is CASSLEGGAYEQYF. CDR3 bases: TGTGCCAGCAGCTTAGAGGGGGGGGCCTACGAGCAGTACTTC. This chain connects TRBV7-8 to TRBJ2-7; weak D call: TRBD2 (7 bases). Germline CDR1 and CDR2: SGHVS and FQNEAQ. Trimming removed 1 base at V and 2 bases at J, with 9 bases between. This CDR3 has 14 residues.

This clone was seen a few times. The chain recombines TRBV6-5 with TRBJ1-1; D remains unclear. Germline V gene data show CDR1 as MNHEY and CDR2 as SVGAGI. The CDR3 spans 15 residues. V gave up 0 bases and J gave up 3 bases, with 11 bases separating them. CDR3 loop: CASSYSDMEDTEAFF. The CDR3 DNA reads TGTGCCAGCAGTTACTCTGACATGGAAGACACTGAAGCTTTCTTT.

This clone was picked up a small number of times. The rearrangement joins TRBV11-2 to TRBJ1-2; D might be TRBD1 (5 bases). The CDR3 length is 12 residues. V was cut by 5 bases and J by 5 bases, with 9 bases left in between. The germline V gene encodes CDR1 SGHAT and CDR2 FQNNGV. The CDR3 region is CASSASGYGYTF. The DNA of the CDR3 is TGTGCCAGCAGCGCTTCAGGGTATGGCTACACCTTC.

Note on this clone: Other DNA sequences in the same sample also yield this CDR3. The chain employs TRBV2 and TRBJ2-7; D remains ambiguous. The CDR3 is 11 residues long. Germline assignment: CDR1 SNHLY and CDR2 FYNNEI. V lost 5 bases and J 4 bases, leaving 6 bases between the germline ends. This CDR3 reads CASSPIYEQYF. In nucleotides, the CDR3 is TGTGCCAGCAGTCCTATATACGAGCAGTACTTC.

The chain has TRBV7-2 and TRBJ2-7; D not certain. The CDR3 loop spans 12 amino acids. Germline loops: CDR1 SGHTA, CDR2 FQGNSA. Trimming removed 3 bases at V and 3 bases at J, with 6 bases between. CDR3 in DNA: TGTGCCAGCAGCTTGGGCGTCTACGAGCAGTACTTC. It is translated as CASSLGVYEQYF.

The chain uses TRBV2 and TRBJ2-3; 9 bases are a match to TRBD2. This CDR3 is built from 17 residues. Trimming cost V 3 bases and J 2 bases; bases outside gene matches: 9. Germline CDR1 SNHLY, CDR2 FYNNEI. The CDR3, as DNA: TGTGCCAGCAGTGATTGGCGGGAGGGCAGAAACACAGATACGCAGTATTTT. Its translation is CASSDWREGRNTDTQYF.

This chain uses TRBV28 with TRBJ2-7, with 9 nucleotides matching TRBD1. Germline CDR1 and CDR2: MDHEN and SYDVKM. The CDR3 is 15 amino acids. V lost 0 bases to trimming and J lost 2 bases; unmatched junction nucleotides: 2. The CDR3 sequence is CASSLWTGGPYEQYF. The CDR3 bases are TGTGCCAGCAGTTTATGGACAGGGGGTCCCTACGAGCAGTACTTC.

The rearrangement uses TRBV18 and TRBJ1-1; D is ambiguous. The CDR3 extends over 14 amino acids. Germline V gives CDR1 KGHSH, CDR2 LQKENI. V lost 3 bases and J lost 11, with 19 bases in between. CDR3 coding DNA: TGTGCCAGCTCACCGGGTCGGGGTGGAGTGTTGGCTTTCTTT. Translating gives CASSPGRGGVLAFF.

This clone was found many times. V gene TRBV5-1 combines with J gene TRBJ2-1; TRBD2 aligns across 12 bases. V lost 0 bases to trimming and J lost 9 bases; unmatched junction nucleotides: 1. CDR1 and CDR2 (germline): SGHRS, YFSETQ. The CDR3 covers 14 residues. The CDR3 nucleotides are TGCGCCAGCAGCTTGGAACTAGCGGGAGGTGAGCAGTTCTTC. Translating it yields CASSLELAGGEQFF.

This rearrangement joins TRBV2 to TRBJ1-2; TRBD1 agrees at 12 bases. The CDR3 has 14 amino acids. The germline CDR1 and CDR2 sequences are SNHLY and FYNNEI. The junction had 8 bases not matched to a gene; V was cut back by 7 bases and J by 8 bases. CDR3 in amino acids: CASKNRDRGRGYTF. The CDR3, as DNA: TGTGCCAGCAAAAACCGGGACAGGGGGCGAGGCTACACCTTC.

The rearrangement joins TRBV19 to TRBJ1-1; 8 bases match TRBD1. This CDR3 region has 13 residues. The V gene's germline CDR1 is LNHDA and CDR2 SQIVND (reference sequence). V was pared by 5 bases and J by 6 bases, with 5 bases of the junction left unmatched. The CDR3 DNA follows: TGTGCCAGTAGTCCCGAACAGGGGGCTGAAGCTTTCTTT. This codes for CASSPEQGAEAFF.

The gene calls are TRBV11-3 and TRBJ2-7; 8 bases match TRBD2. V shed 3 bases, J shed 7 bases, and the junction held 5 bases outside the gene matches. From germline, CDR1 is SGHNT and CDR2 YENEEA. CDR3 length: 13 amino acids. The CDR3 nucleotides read TGTGCCAGCAGCTTCCGGGGGGGCGGTGAGCAGTACTTC. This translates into CASSFRGGGEQYF.

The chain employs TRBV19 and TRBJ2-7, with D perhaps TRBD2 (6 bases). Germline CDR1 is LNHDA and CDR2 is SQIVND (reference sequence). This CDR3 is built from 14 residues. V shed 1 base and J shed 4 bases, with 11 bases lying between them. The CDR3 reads CASSIAGDRYEQYF. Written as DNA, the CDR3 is TGTGCCAGTAGTATAGCGGGAGATCGATACGAGCAGTACTTC.

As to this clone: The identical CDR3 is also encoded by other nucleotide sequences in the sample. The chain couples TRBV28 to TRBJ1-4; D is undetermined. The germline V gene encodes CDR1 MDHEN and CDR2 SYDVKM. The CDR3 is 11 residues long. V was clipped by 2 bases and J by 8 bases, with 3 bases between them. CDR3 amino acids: CASSLEEKLFF. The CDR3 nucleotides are TGTGCCAGCAGTTTAGAGGAAAAACTGTTTTTT.

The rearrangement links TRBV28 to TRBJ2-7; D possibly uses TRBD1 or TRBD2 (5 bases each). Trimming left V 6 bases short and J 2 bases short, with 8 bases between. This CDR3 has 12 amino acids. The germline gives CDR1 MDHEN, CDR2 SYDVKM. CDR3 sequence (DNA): TGTGCCAGCAGAAGGGACCCCTACGAGCAGTACTTC. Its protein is CASRRDPYEQYF.